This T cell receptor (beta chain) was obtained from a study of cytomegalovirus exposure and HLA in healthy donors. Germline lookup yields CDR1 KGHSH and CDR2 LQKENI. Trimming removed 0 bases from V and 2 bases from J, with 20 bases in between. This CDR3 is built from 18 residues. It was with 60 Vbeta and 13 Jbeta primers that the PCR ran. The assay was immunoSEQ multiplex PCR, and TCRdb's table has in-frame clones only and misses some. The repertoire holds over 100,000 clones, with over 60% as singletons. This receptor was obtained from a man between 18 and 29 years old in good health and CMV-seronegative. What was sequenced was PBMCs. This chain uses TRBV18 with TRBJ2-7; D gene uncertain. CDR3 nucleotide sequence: TGTGCCAGCTCACCACCAGCAAGTAGTGGCAGACTTCCCTACGAGCAGTACTTC. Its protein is CASSPPASSGRLPYEQYF.